This T cell receptor (beta chain) was profiled in a study of blood T cell repertoires in COVID-19. Germline CDR1 and CDR2: MDHEN and SYDVKM. The V gene lost 7 bases and the J gene lost 10 bases, with 19 bases spanning the gap. The CDR3 length is 13 residues. Profiled with immunoSEQ multiplex PCR; TCRdb holds only in-frame clones, not every one. This table has 150,000 to 200,000 clones, about 85% appearing once. This receptor was identified in a woman aged 40 to 50 with COVID-19, enrolled during active disease. The V and J genes are TRBV28 and TRBJ1-2; D not certain. Sequencing used peripheral blood. The CDR3 DNA reads as TGTGCCAGCATCCCTGGTTACAGAACGGTCTACACCTTC. Translating it yields CASIPGYRTVYTF.